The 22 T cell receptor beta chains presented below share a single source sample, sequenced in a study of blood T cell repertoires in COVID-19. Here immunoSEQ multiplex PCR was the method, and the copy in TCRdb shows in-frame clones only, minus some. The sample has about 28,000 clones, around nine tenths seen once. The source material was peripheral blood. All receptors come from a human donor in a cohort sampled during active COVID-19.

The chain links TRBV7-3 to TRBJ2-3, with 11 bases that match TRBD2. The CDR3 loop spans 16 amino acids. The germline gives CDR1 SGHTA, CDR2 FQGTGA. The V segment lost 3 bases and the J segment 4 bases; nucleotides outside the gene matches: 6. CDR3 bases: TGTGCCAGCAGCTTTAGCGGGGGGGCTGGTGCAGATACGCAGTATTTT. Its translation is CASSFSGGAGADTQYF.

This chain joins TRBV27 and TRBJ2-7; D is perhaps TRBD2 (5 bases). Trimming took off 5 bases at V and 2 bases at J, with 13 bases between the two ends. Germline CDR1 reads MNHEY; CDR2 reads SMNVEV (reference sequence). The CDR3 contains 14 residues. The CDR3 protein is CASSPDIGAYEQYF. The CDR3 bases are TGTGCCAGCAGTCCCGACATCGGGGCCTACGAGCAGTACTTC.

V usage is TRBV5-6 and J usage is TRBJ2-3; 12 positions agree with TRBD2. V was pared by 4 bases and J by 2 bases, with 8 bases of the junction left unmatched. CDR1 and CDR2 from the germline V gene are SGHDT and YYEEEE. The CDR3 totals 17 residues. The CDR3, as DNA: TGTGCCAGCAGCCGAAGACTAGCGGGGGACCTCACAGATACGCAGTATTTT. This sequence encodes CASSRRLAGDLTDTQYF.

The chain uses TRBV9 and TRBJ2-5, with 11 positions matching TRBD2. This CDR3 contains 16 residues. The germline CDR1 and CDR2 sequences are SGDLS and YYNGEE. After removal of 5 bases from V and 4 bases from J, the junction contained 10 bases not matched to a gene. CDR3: CASRLGTSGEPETQYF. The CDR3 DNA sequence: TGTGCCAGCAGACTCGGGACTAGCGGAGAGCCAGAGACCCAGTACTTC.

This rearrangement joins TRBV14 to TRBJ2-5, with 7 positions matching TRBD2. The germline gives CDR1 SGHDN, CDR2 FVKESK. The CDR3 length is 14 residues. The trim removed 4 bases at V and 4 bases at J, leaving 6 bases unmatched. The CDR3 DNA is TGTGCCAGCAGCCTACGCCCGGGGGGAGAGACCCAGTACTTC. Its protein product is CASSLRPGGETQYF.

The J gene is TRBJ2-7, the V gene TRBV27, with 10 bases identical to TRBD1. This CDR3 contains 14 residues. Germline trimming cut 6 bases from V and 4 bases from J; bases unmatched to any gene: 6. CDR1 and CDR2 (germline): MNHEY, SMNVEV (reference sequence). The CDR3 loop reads CASSFSGQGYEQYF. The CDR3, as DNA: TGTGCCAGCAGCTTCTCGGGACAGGGGTACGAGCAGTACTTC.

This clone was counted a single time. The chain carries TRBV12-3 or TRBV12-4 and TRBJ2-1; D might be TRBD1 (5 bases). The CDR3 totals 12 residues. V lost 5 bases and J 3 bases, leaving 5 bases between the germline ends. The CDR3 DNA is TGTGCCAGCAGTCAGGGCTACAATGAGCAGTTCTTC. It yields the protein CASSQGYNEQFF.

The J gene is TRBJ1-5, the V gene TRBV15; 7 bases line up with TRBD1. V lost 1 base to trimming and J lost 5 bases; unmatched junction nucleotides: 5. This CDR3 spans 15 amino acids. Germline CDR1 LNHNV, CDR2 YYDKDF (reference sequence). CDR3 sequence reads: CATSRGGGEDQPQHF. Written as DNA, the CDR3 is TGTGCCACCAGCAGAGGAGGGGGCGAAGATCAGCCCCAGCATTTT. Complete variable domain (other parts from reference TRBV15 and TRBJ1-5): DAMVIQNPRYQVTQFGKPVTLSCSQTLNHNVMYWYQQKSSQAPKLLFHYYDKDFNNEADTPDNFQSRRPNTSFCFLDIRSPGLGDTAMYLCATSRGGGEDQPQHFGDGTRLSIL.

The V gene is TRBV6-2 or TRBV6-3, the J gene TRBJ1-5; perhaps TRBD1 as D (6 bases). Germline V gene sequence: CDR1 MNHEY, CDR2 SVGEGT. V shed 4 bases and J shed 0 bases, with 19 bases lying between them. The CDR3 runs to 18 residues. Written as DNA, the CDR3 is TGTGCCAGCAGTTTTAACCCTGGACAGCTTGATAGCAATCAGCCCCAGCATTTT. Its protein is CASSFNPGQLDSNQPQHF.

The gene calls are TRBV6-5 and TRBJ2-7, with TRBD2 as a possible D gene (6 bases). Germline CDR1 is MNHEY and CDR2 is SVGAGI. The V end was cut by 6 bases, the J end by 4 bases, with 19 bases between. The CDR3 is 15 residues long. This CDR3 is CASSPQDYTPYEQYF. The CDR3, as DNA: TGTGCCAGCAGCCCACAGGACTACACGCCTTACGAGCAGTACTTC.

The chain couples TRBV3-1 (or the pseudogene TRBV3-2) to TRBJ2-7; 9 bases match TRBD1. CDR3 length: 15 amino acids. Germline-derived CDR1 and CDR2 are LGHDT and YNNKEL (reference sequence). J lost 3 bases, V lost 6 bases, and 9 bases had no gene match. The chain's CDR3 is CASRSTGQGLYEQYF. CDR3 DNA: TGTGCCAGCAGATCGACGGGACAGGGACTCTACGAGCAGTACTTC.

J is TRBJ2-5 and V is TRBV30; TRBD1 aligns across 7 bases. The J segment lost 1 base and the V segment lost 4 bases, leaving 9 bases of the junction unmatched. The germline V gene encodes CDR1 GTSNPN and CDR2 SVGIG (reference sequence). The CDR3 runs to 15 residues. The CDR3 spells CAWIPSDRRQETQYF. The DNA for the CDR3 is TGTGCCTGGATACCTTCGGACAGGCGCCAAGAGACCCAGTACTTC. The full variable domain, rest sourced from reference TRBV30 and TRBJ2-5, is SQTIHQWPATLVQPVGSPLSLECTVEGTSNPNLYWYRQAAGRGLQLLFYSVGIGQISSEVPQNLSASRPQDRQFILSSKKLLLSDSGFYLCAWIPSDRRQETQYFGPGTRLLVL.

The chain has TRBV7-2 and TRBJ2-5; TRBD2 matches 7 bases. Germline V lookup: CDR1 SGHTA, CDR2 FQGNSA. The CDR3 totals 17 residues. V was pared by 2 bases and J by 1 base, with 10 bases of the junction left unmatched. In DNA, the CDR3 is TGTGCCAGCAGCTTATTCCAGCGGGGTGCTGGCCAAGAGACCCAGTACTTC. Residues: CASSLFQRGAGQETQYF.

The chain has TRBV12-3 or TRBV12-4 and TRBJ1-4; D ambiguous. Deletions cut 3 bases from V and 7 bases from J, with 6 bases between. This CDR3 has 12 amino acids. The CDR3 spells CASSLEGEKLFF. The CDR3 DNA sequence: TGTGCCAGCAGTTTGGAGGGTGAAAAACTGTTTTTT.

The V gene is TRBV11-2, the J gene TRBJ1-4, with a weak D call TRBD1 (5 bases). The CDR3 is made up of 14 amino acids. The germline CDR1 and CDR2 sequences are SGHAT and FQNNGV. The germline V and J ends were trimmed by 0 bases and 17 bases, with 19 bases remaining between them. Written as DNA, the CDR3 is TGTGCCAGCAGCTTAGAGGGAGGGGAGAAGCCGTCATTTTTT. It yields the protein CASSLEGGEKPSFF.

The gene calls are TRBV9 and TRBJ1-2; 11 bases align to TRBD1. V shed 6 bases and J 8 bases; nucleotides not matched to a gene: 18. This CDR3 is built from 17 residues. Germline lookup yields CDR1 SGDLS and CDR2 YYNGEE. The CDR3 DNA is TGTGCCAGCACCAGCCCCCGCTCCGGGACAGGGGGTCGAGGCTACACCTTC. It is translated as CASTSPRSGTGGRGYTF. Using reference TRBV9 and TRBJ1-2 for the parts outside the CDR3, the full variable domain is DSGVTQTPKHLITATGQRVTLRCSPRSGDLSVYWYQQSLDQGLQFLIQYYNGEERAKGNILERFSAQQFPDLHSELNLSSLELGDSALYFCASTSPRSGTGGRGYTFGSGTRLTVV.

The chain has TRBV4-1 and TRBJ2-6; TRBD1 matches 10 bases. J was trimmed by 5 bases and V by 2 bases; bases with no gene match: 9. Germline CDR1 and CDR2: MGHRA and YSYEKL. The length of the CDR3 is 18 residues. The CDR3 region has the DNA TGCGCCAGCAGCCAATTACAACCGGGACAGGGGAGGGCCAACGTCCTGACTTTC. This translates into CASSQLQPGQGRANVLTF.

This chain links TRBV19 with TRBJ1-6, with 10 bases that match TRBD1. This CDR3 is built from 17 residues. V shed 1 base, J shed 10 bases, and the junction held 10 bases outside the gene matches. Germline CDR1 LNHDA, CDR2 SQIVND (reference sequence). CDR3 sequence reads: CASSIGPGQGKRSPLHF. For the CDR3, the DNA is TGTGCCAGTAGTATAGGCCCGGGACAGGGGAAACGGTCACCCCTCCACTTT.

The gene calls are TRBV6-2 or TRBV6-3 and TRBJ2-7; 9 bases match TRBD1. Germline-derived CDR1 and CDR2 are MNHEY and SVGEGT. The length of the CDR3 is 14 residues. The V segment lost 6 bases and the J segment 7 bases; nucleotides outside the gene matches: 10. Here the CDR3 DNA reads TGTGCCAGCAGCCACAGGGGGCGTTTAGGGGAGCAGTACTTC. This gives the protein CASSHRGRLGEQYF.

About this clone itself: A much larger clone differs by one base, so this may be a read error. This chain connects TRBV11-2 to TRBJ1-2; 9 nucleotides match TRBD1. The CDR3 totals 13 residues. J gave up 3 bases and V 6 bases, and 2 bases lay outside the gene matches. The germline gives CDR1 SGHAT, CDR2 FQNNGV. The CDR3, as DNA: TGTGCCAGCAGACGACAGGGGGACTATGGCTACACCTTC. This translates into CASRRQGDYGYTF.

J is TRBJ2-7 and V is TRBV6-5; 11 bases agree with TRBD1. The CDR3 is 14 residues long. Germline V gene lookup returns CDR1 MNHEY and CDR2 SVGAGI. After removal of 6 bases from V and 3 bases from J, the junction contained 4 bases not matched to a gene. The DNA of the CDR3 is TGTGCCAGCAGGGAGGGGACAGGGGGCTACGAGCAGTACTTC. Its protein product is CASREGTGGYEQYF.

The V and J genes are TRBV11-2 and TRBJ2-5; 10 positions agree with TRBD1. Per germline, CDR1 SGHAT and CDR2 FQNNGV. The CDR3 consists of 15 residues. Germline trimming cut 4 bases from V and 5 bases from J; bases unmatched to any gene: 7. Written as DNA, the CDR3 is TGTGCCAGCAGCTCCCGGGACAGGGGTGGTGAGACCCAGTACTTC. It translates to CASSSRDRGGETQYF.